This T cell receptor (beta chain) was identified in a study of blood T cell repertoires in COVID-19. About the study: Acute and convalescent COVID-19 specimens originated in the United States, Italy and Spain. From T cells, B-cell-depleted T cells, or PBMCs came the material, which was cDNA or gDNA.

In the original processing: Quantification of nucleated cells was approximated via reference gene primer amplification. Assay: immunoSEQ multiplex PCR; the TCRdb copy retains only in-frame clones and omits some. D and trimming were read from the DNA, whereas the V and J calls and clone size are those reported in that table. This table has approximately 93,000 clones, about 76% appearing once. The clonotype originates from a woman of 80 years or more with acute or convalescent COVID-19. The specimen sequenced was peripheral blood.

This chain's CDR3 is CASSLSNTGELFF. The CDR3 DNA follows: TGTGCCAGCAGCCTTAGTAACACCGGGGAGCTGTTTTTT. The chain links TRBV12-3 or TRBV12-4 to TRBJ2-2; D unclear. CDR3 length: 13 amino acids. The ends were cut back, 6 bases at V and 2 bases at J, with 7 bases in the middle.